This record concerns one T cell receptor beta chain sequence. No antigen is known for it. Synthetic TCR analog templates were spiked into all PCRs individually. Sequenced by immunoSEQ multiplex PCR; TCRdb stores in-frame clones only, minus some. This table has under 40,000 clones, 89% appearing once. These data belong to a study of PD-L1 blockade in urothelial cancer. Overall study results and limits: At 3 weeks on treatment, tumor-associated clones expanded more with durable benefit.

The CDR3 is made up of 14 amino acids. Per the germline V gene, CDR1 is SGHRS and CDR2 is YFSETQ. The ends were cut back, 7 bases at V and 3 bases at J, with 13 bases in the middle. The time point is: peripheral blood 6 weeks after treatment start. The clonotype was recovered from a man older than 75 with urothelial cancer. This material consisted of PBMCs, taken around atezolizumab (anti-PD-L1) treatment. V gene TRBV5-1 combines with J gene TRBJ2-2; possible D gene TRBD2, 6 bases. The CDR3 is CASRRRGDTGELFF. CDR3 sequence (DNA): TGCGCCAGCCGCCGGAGGGGTGACACCGGGGAGCTGTTTTTT.